These 23 T cell receptor beta chains came from one sample sequenced in a study of CD8+ T cells in alopecia areata (dated by TCRdb to 2017 to 2018). The protocol used for the library was the immunoSEQ multiplex PCR assay. To provide template for TCR sequencing, every sample had RNA extracted and reverse transcribed into cDNA. The immuneACCESS repertoire file appears here via TCRdb, limited to in-frame rearrangements. These files lack a portion of the clones; in checked studies, under half of the deficit traces to unresolved V genes, and the cause of the others is not known. For this sample there are 200,000 to 250,000 clones; about three fifths appear just once. Around 1.6% of the sample rests with the top ten. The time point label here, explained by the study, means: around 4 weeks on oral tofacitinib. This sample's treatment or condition label indicates: oral pan-JAK inhibitor, 5-10 mg twice daily.

Sequencing was performed on CD4+ T cells sorted from blood, taken at week 4, from a patient treated with tofacitinib. Receptors were obtained from a human donor with alopecia areata.

The V gene is TRBV6-5, the J gene TRBJ1-2; 7 bases fit TRBD1. The CDR3 is 15 residues long. Trimming removed 1 base from V and 2 bases from J; junction bases left unmatched: 4. CDR1 is MNHEY, CDR2 SVGAGI, per germline. This CDR3 is CASSYWDRGNYGYTF. The CDR3 DNA reads TGTGCCAGCAGTTACTGGGACAGAGGGAACTATGGCTACACCTTC.

V and J are TRBV30 and TRBJ1-1; D ambiguous. The V end was cut by 2 bases, the J end by 2 bases, with 6 bases between. Germline V gene data show CDR1 as GTSNPN and CDR2 as SVGIG (reference sequence). There are 12 residues in the CDR3. CDR3 protein: CAWSYRNTEAFF. In DNA, the CDR3 is TGTGCCTGGAGTTACAGAAACACTGAAGCTTTCTTT. Looking up the rest from reference TRBV30 and TRBJ1-1 gives the full variable domain: SQTIHQWPATLVQPVGSPLSLECTVEGTSNPNLYWYRQAAGRGLQLLFYSVGIGQISSEVPQNLSASRPQDRQFILSSKKLLLSDSGFYLCAWSYRNTEAFFGQGTRLTVV.

This clone turned up a few times. V and J are TRBV5-1 and TRBJ1-5; 12 bases agree with TRBD1. The CDR3 runs to 17 residues. The junction had 12 bases not matched to a gene; V was cut back by 4 bases and J by 7 bases. Germline V CDR1 and CDR2: SGHRS, YFSETQ. The CDR3 DNA reads as TGCGCCAGCAGCCCGGGGACAGGGGGCGCGGGAGGGCAGCCCCAGCATTTT. Translation gives CASSPGTGGAGGQPQHF.

The rearrangement joins TRBV29-1 to TRBJ1-2, with D possibly TRBD1 on 5 matching bases. This CDR3 has 14 residues. In germline, CDR1 is SQVTM, CDR2 ANQGSEA. Between the trimmed V and J ends, which lost 7 bases and 6 bases, there was a span of 21 bases. The CDR3 reads CSALQAGMGHGYTF. The DNA of the CDR3 is TGCAGCGCCCTCCAGGCTGGCATGGGGCATGGCTACACCTTC. The variable domain in full, completed from reference TRBV29-1 and TRBJ1-2, reads SAVISQKPSRDICQRGTSLTIQCQVDSQVTMMFWYRQQPGQSLTLIATANQGSEATYESGFVIDKFPISRPNLTFSTLTVSNMSPEDSSIYLCSALQAGMGHGYTFGSGTRLTVV.

This chain joins TRBV7-2 and TRBJ1-2; unclear D gene. V was clipped by 1 base and J by 2 bases, with 8 bases between them. The CDR3 spans 14 residues. CDR1 is SGHTA, CDR2 FQGNSA, per germline. CDR3 sequence reads: CASSLDETNYGYTF. In DNA form, the CDR3 reads TGTGCCAGCAGCTTAGATGAGACCAACTATGGCTACACCTTC.

This clone turned up a few times. This rearrangement joins TRBV11-2 to TRBJ2-1, with unresolved D. The CDR3 has 13 amino acids. The germline gives CDR1 SGHAT, CDR2 FQNNGV. V was shortened by 4 bases and J by 5 bases, with 9 bases between the two germline ends. CDR3 sequence: CASSSTDNNEQFF. The CDR3 DNA reads as TGTGCCAGCAGCTCAACTGATAACAATGAGCAGTTCTTC. Complete variable domain (other parts from reference TRBV11-2 and TRBJ2-1): EAGVAQSPRYKIIEKRQSVAFWCNPISGHATLYWYQQILGQGPKLLIQFQNNGVVDDSQLPKDRFSAERLKGVDSTLKIQPAKLEDSAVYLCASSSTDNNEQFFGPGTRLTVL.

About this clone itself: Additional DNA sequences in this sample encode the identical CDR3. The V and J genes are TRBV29-1 and TRBJ2-3, with D possibly matching TRBD1 (5 bases). Germline loops: CDR1 SQVTM, CDR2 ANQGSEA. The ends were cut back, 4 bases at V and 3 bases at J, with 11 bases in the middle. This CDR3 has 13 residues. The CDR3 reads CSVGGRVTDTQYF. Written as DNA, the CDR3 is TGCAGCGTTGGCGGCAGGGTGACAGATACGCAGTATTTT.

This clone was observed many times. This rearrangement joins TRBV2 to TRBJ2-1; D gene unclear. This CDR3 spans 13 amino acids. V lost 6 bases to trimming and J lost 10 bases, with 16 bases between them. Germline CDR1 reads SNHLY; CDR2 reads FYNNEI. As DNA, the CDR3 is TGTGCCAGCAGGGACCTCTCGTCGCGGGAGCAGTTCTTC. Translated: CASRDLSSREQFF.

This clone was seen a few times. The V call is TRBV30, the J call TRBJ2-5, with D possibly being TRBD1 or TRBD2 (6 bases each). Trimming left V 3 bases short and J 4 bases short, with 18 bases between. CDR3 length: 15 amino acids. Germline values: CDR1 GTSNPN, CDR2 SVGIG (reference sequence). CDR3 nucleotide sequence: TGTGCCTGGAGCCCAGGGGTGGGAGGACCAGAGACCCAGTACTTC. This encodes CAWSPGVGGPETQYF. Variable domain in full (rest from reference TRBV30 and TRBJ2-5): SQTIHQWPATLVQPVGSPLSLECTVEGTSNPNLYWYRQAAGRGLQLLFYSVGIGQISSEVPQNLSASRPQDRQFILSSKKLLLSDSGFYLCAWSPGVGGPETQYFGPGTRLLVL.

This clone occurred a few times. This chain connects TRBV19 to TRBJ1-4, with D maybe TRBD1 (5 bases). Per germline, CDR1 LNHDA and CDR2 SQIVND (reference sequence). Trimming stripped 5 bases from V and 6 bases from J, with 10 bases between. The CDR3 totals 13 residues. CDR3 sequence reads: CASSFGRDEKLFF. CDR3 nucleotide sequence: TGTGCCAGTAGTTTTGGCAGGGATGAAAAACTGTTTTTT. Supplemented by reference TRBV19 and TRBJ1-4, the full variable domain reads DGGITQSPKYLFRKEGQNVTLSCEQNLNHDAMYWYRQDPGQGLRLIYYSQIVNDFQKGDIAEGYSVSREKKESFPLTVTSAQKNPTAFYLCASSFGRDEKLFFGSGTQLSVL.

The V and J genes are TRBV27 and TRBJ1-5; tentative D call: TRBD1 (5 bases). The V gene lost 5 bases and the J gene lost 9 bases, with 14 bases spanning the gap. The CDR3 contains 13 residues. CDR1 MNHEY and CDR2 SMNVEV come from the germline V gene (reference sequence). The CDR3 loop is CASSRGALWPQHF. The CDR3 DNA is TGTGCCAGCAGTCGCGGGGCATTATGGCCCCAGCATTTT.

The rearrangement links TRBV27 to TRBJ2-7; TRBD1 or TRBD2 may be the D gene (5 bases each). This CDR3 comprises 15 residues. Germline V gene lookup returns CDR1 MNHEY and CDR2 SMNVEV (reference sequence). Between the trimmed V and J ends, which lost 8 bases and 2 bases, there was a span of 19 bases. The CDR3, as DNA: TGTGCCAGCGGTAGCTCCGGGGACCGCACCTACGAGCAGTACTTC. Amino acids: CASGSSGDRTYEQYF.

This clone has a handful of counts. J is TRBJ1-1 and V is TRBV19, with D possibly being TRBD1 (5 bases). Germline CDR1 LNHDA, CDR2 SQIVND (reference sequence). V was pared by 8 bases and J by 0 bases, with 16 bases between. CDR3 length: 15 amino acids. The chain's CDR3 is CASAARDGMNTEAFF. The DNA for the CDR3 is TGTGCCAGTGCCGCTAGGGACGGGATGAACACTGAAGCTTTCTTT.

This chain connects TRBV14 to TRBJ1-1, with TRBD1 identical over 10 bases. There are 15 residues in the CDR3. The V gene's germline CDR1 is SGHDN and CDR2 FVKESK. V lost 2 bases and J lost 5; bases outside the gene matches: 5. CDR3 protein: CASSQRDRGRTEAFF. The CDR3 coding sequence is TGTGCCAGCAGCCAACGGGACAGGGGACGAACTGAAGCTTTCTTT.

This clone was recorded only once. The chain couples TRBV6-5 to TRBJ2-5; 8 nucleotides agree with TRBD2. J lost 10 bases, V lost 2 bases, and 6 bases had no gene match. Germline lookup yields CDR1 MNHEY and CDR2 SVGAGI. The CDR3 loop spans 13 amino acids. The CDR3 sequence is CASSYAGGEIQYF. The CDR3, as DNA: TGTGCCAGCAGTTACGCCGGGGGGGAAATCCAGTACTTC.

This chain links TRBV2 with TRBJ1-1; no clear D. The CDR3 contains 12 residues. Germline loops: CDR1 SNHLY, CDR2 FYNNEI. V was clipped by 3 bases and J by 7 bases, with 9 bases between them. In nucleotides, the CDR3 is TGTGCCAGCAGTGAGTCCGGCGGTGAAGCTTTCTTT. It is translated as CASSESGGEAFF.

The chain uses TRBV29-1 and TRBJ1-1; no clear D. The CDR3 runs to 11 residues. The germline gives CDR1 SQVTM, CDR2 ANQGSEA. Trimming took 6 bases from V and 6 from J, leaving 11 bases between them. The CDR3 loop reads CSVRVRAEAFF. CDR3 DNA: TGCAGCGTGAGGGTCAGAGCTGAAGCTTTCTTT.

The chain couples TRBV5-1 to TRBJ1-5; D not resolved. Trimming left V 4 bases short and J 7 bases short, with 12 bases between. Per the germline V gene, CDR1 is SGHRS and CDR2 is YFSETQ. The CDR3 covers 13 residues. CDR3 sequence: CASSQERGQPQHF. The CDR3, as DNA: TGCGCCAGCAGCCAAGAAAGAGGACAGCCCCAGCATTTT.

The chain uses TRBV29-1 and TRBJ1-6, with D hard to call. V shed 6 bases and J shed 0 bases, with 9 bases lying between them. The V gene's germline CDR1 is SQVTM and CDR2 ANQGSEA. The CDR3 runs 14 residues. The CDR3 protein is CSVQESSYNSPLHF. The CDR3 nucleotides read TGCAGCGTCCAGGAGAGCTCCTATAATTCACCCCTCCACTTT. The full variable domain, completed using reference TRBV29-1 and TRBJ1-6, is SAVISQKPSRDICQRGTSLTIQCQVDSQVTMMFWYRQQPGQSLTLIATANQGSEATYESGFVIDKFPISRPNLTFSTLTVSNMSPEDSSIYLCSVQESSYNSPLHFGNGTRLTVT.

Many counts were recorded for this clone. The V call is TRBV5-1, the J call TRBJ2-2; D unclear. Trimming left V 1 base short and J 5 bases short, with 12 bases between. This CDR3 has 15 residues. CDR1 and CDR2 from the germline V gene are SGHRS and YFSETQ. The CDR3 DNA reads TGCGCCAGCAGCTTGAGTTCAGGCCCTACCGGGGAGCTGTTTTTT. This gives the protein CASSLSSGPTGELFF. Full variable domain (remainder filled in from reference TRBV5-1 and TRBJ2-2): KAGVTQTPRYLIKTRGQQVTLSCSPISGHRSVSWYQQTPGQGLQFLFEYFSETQRNKGNFPGRFSGRQFSNSRSEMNVSTLELGDSALYLCASSLSSGPTGELFFGEGSRLTVL.

This clone appeared a few times. The genes are TRBV5-1 and TRBJ2-1; 15 nucleotides agree with TRBD2. With 3 bases clipped from V and 2 bases from J, the junction kept 6 bases outside the gene matches. CDR1 SGHRS and CDR2 YFSETQ come from the germline V gene. The CDR3 has 18 amino acids. CDR3 protein: CASSSSWTSGGAYNEQFF. DNA of the CDR3: TGCGCCAGCAGCTCATCCTGGACTAGCGGGGGGGCCTACAATGAGCAGTTCTTC.

This clone turned up a few times. V is TRBV14 and J is TRBJ2-2; D is possibly TRBD2 (6 bases). The CDR3 totals 12 residues. The V end lost 5 bases, the J end lost 7 bases, and 8 bases lay between the germline ends. Germline loops: CDR1 SGHDN, CDR2 FVKESK. In DNA form, the CDR3 reads TGTGCCAGCAGCACAGCGGGCGGGGAGCTGTTTTTT. It translates to CASSTAGGELFF.

This sequence joins TRBV5-6 and TRBJ2-7, with 8 nucleotides matching TRBD1. The germline V gene encodes CDR1 SGHDT and CDR2 YYEEEE. The CDR3 runs to 12 residues. V shed 3 bases and J 5 bases; nucleotides not matched to a gene: 1. For the CDR3, the DNA is TGTGCCAGCAGCTCGGACAGGGACGAGCAGTACTTC. Its translation is CASSSDRDEQYF. Full variable domain (outside the CDR3, taken from reference TRBV5-6 and TRBJ2-7): DAGVTQSPTHLIKTRGQQVTLRCSPKSGHDTVSWYQQALGQGPQFIFQYYEEEERQRGNFPDRFSGHQFPNYSSELNVNALLLGDSALYLCASSSDRDEQYFGPGTRLTVT.